This TCR beta chain was obtained from a study of identical twins. Overall study findings and caveats: Weaker excess twin sharing was seen among beta out-of-frame sequences. Abundant beta clonotypes from cord blood bore fewer insertions; memory repertoires lacked this pattern.

MiXCR was run by TCRdb on the 5' RACE reads, yielding one entry per CDR3 protein. This repertoire shows fewer than 650,000 distinct CDR3 sequences, just under 10% found once; its top ten account for under 3.5%. As concerns this clonotype: Its specificity is not known.

Germline V CDR1 and CDR2: KGHSH, LQKENI. Trimming took 0 bases from V and 7 from J; bases not matched to a gene: 6. The CDR3 covers 15 residues. These data were likewise used in another study, on yellow fever vaccine responses in identical twins.

This rearrangement joins TRBV18 to TRBJ2-7; TRBD2 matches at 10 bases. Sequencing was done on a sample of PBMCs. The source is a young woman in good health. The DNA of the CDR3 is TGTGCCAGCTCACCACCGCCTAGCGGGAGTGGGGAGCAGTACTTC. It encodes CASSPPPSGSGEQYF.